The 21 T cell receptor beta chains presented below share a single source sample, sequenced in a study of response to subunit inactivated influenza vaccine. TCRdb redid the calling of the RT-PCR reads with MiXCR, one entry per CDR3 protein. This sample has fewer than 650,000 distinct CDR3 sequences, with around 13% found just once. Sequencing was performed on PBMCs from blood, taken roughly 48 days after vaccination. The receptor set was obtained from a man in his fifties or sixties who received an inactivated influenza vaccine.

This clonotype came up a few times. The chain uses TRBV29-1 and TRBJ2-3, with 9 bases fitting TRBD2. The CDR3 totals 18 residues. Germline V lookup: CDR1 SQVTM, CDR2 ANQGSEA. V lost 8 bases to trimming and J lost 0 bases; unmatched junction nucleotides: 18. This CDR3 is CSLRGLTSGPFSTDTQYF. CDR3 sequence (DNA): TGCAGCCTTCGGGGGTTGACTAGCGGACCCTTTAGCACAGATACGCAGTATTTT.

The V call is TRBV24-1, the J call TRBJ2-1; TRBD2 might be the D (6 bases). Trimming shortened V by 3 bases and J by 7 bases, and 15 bases separated the two germline ends. Germline CDR1 and CDR2: KGHDR and SFDVKD. The CDR3 spans 15 residues. The DNA for the CDR3 is TGTGCCACCAGTGATCCCCGAGCAGGGAGGAATGAGCAGTTCTTC. Amino acid sequence: CATSDPRAGRNEQFF.

This clonotype was seen only a few times. This chain joins TRBV2 and TRBJ2-7; D tentatively reads TRBD1 or TRBD2 (5 bases each). CDR1 SNHLY and CDR2 FYNNEI come from the germline V gene. With 6 bases removed from V and 3 bases from J, the gap between germline ends came to 15 bases. This CDR3 contains 14 residues. DNA for the CDR3: TGTGCCAGCAGCCAAACCGGGACGATCTACGAGCAGTACTTC. This sequence encodes CASSQTGTIYEQYF. Based on the CDR3 plus reference TRBV2 and TRBJ2-7, the full variable domain is EPEVTQTPSHQVTQMGQEVILRCVPISNHLYFYWYRQILGQKVEFLVSFYNNEISEKSEIFDDQFSVERPDGSNFTLKIRSTKLEDSAMYFCASSQTGTIYEQYFGPGTRLTVT.

The chain carries TRBV4-3 and TRBJ1-6, with D hard to call. The CDR3 runs to 18 residues. The germline CDR1 and CDR2 sequences are LGHNA and YSLEER. Trimming pared 0 bases from V and 4 bases from J, leaving 16 bases between. The CDR3 is CASSQDLGNRRYNSPLHF. The CDR3 DNA follows: TGCGCCAGCAGCCAAGATCTCGGAAATCGGAGGTATAATTCACCCCTCCACTTT.

In its sample, this clonotype was seen a few times. The gene calls are TRBV11-2 and TRBJ2-5, with a possible D match to TRBD1 (5 bases). V was cut by 5 bases and J by 1 base, with 20 bases left in between. Germline V gives CDR1 SGHAT, CDR2 FQNNGV. The CDR3 loop spans 17 amino acids. The chain's CDR3 is CASSHLTGYSVQETQYF. The CDR3 DNA follows: TGTGCCAGCAGCCATCTCACAGGTTATTCGGTCCAAGAGACCCAGTACTTC. Filled out from reference TRBV11-2 and TRBJ2-5, the complete variable domain reads EAGVAQSPRYKIIEKRQSVAFWCNPISGHATLYWYQQILGQGPKLLIQFQNNGVVDDSQLPKDRFSAERLKGVDSTLKIQPAKLEDSAVYLCASSHLTGYSVQETQYFGPGTRLLVL.

This clonotype has a count of ten or more. The CDR3, as DNA: TGTGCCAGCAGCTTACTACAGATCCTCTCCTATAATTCACCCCTCCACTTT. Translating it yields CASSLLQILSYNSPLHF. The chain recombines TRBV7-8 with TRBJ1-6; D uncertain. Trimming shortened V by 2 bases and J by 0 bases, and 11 bases separated the two germline ends. Germline assignment: CDR1 SGHVS and CDR2 FQNEAQ. The CDR3 contains 17 residues. The whole variable domain, remainder taken from reference TRBV7-8 and TRBJ1-6, is GAGVSQSPRYKVAKRGQDVALRCDPISGHVSLFWYQQALGQGPEFLTYFQNEAQLDKSGLPSDRFFAERPEGSVSTLKIQRTQQEDSAVYLCASSLLQILSYNSPLHFGNGTRLTVT.

This clonotype appeared many times. This sequence joins TRBV7-6 and TRBJ2-3; D is unclear. The V end was cut by 5 bases, the J end by 4 bases, with 7 bases between. The CDR3 contains 12 residues. Germline-derived CDR1 and CDR2 are SGHVS and FNYEAQ. The CDR3 reads CASSRPADTQYF. The DNA of the CDR3 is TGTGCCAGCAGCCGTCCAGCAGATACGCAGTATTTT.

This clonotype was found a few times. The rearrangement joins TRBV7-9 to TRBJ2-7; 7 bases align to TRBD1. The CDR3 spans 17 residues. Germline V gene lookup returns CDR1 SEHNR and CDR2 FQNEAQ (reference sequence). With V trimmed by 2 bases and J by 2 bases, 12 bases remained unmatched. The CDR3 DNA reads TGTGCCAGCAGCTTAAGGGACAGCGCACCACGGACCTACGAGCAGTACTTC. It yields the protein CASSLRDSAPRTYEQYF.

The V gene is TRBV12-3 or TRBV12-4, the J gene TRBJ1-5; D might be TRBD1 (6 bases). Trimming shortened V by 3 bases and J by 6 bases, and 12 bases separated the two germline ends. The CDR3 extends over 14 amino acids. The CDR3 here is CASSFRGGLQPQHF. The DNA of the CDR3 is TGTGCCAGCAGTTTTCGGGGGGGCCTTCAGCCCCAGCATTTT.

This clonotype appeared many times. The rearrangement links TRBV7-9 to TRBJ2-7; D is undetermined. Germline V gene sequence: CDR1 SEHNR, CDR2 FQNEAQ (reference sequence). This CDR3 comprises 14 residues. Trimming removed 2 bases at V and 1 base at J, with 9 bases between. The CDR3 is CASSLYDRSYEQYF. CDR3 DNA sequence: TGTGCCAGCAGCTTATATGATAGATCCTACGAGCAGTACTTC. The whole variable domain, filled in from reference TRBV7-9 and TRBJ2-7, reads DTGVSQNPRHKITKRGQNVTFRCDPISEHNRLYWYRQTLGQGPEFLTYFQNEAQLEKSRLLSDRFSAERPKGSFSTLEIQRTEQGDSAMYLCASSLYDRSYEQYFGPGTRLTVT.

This clonotype turned up a few times. This chain uses TRBV15 with TRBJ1-2; 9 nucleotides line up with TRBD1. CDR3 length equals 15 residues. The trim removed 0 bases at V and 2 bases at J, leaving 1 base unmatched. CDR1 is LNHNV, CDR2 YYDKDF, per germline (reference sequence). The CDR3 spells CATSREQGANYGYTF. In DNA, the CDR3 is TGTGCCACCAGCAGAGAACAGGGGGCGAACTATGGCTACACCTTC.

The V gene is TRBV24-1, the J gene TRBJ2-3; 8 nucleotides agree with TRBD1. Germline V CDR1 and CDR2: KGHDR, SFDVKD. V was pared by 1 base and J by 12 bases, with 2 bases of the junction left unmatched. The CDR3 covers 12 residues. This chain's CDR3 is CATSDFGTGQYF. CDR3 in DNA: TGTGCCACCAGTGATTTCGGGACAGGACAGTATTTT.

In regard to this clonotype: At one end the junction does not follow the germline gene, possibly because of a read error. The chain links TRBV28 to TRBJ1-5; D unclear. Germline CDR1 is MDHEN and CDR2 is SYDVKM. This CDR3 region has 14 residues. The CDR3 sequence: CASSLLNGDQPKHF. Written as DNA, the CDR3 is TGTGCCAGCAGCCTTTTAAATGGGGATCAGCCCAAGCATTTT.

This clonotype turned up a few times. The rearrangement uses TRBV7-2 and TRBJ1-2; D may be TRBD1 (5 bases). The CDR3 sequence is 13 residues long. V lost 5 bases, J lost 1 base, and 8 bases lay in between. The germline gives CDR1 SGHTA, CDR2 FQGNSA. The CDR3 here is CASSRTSNYGYTF. CDR3 bases: TGTGCCAGCAGCCGGACAAGTAACTATGGCTACACCTTC.

This clonotype was picked up a small number of times. The chain carries TRBV7-2 and TRBJ1-6, with 7 bases identical to TRBD1. The V and J ends lost 5 bases and 11 bases, in that order; junction bases with no gene match: 6. Germline V gene data show CDR1 as SGHTA and CDR2 as FQGNSA. This CDR3 is 13 amino acids long. The CDR3 bases are TGTGCCAGCAGCCAGGGGGAGGTTGCACCCCTCCACTTT. As protein: CASSQGEVAPLHF.

Only a few counts were recorded for this clonotype. The chain uses TRBV2 and TRBJ2-2, with TRBD2 matching 7 bases. Per germline, CDR1 SNHLY and CDR2 FYNNEI. V dropped 8 bases and J dropped 6; count of bases not matched to a gene: 9. CDR3 length equals 14 residues. CDR3 amino acids: CASGRLAQAGELFF. The CDR3 nucleotides read TGTGCCAGCGGCCGACTAGCCCAAGCCGGGGAGCTGTTTTTT.

This clonotype was counted a few times. This sequence joins TRBV5-1 and TRBJ2-3; 10 bases agree with TRBD2. V shed 2 bases and J 3 bases; nucleotides not matched to a gene: 3. Germline CDR1 SGHRS, CDR2 YFSETQ. The CDR3 has 15 residues. For the CDR3, the DNA is TGCGCCAGCAGCTTCCCTAGCGGGGGAACAGATACGCAGTATTTT. Translation: CASSFPSGGTDTQYF.

This clonotype was counted at least ten times. A read error may produce the germline difference seen at one junction end. This chain links TRBV12-3 or TRBV12-4 with TRBJ2-7, with 8 bases identical to TRBD2. The length of the CDR3 is 13 residues. The CDR3 DNA reads as TGTGCCTGCAGGGCAAGCGGGAGCTACGAGCAGTACTTC. Translated, it gives CACRASGSYEQYF.

The J gene is TRBJ2-5, the V gene TRBV5-8; D is possibly TRBD1 (6 bases). The CDR3 length is 14 residues. V dropped 0 bases and J dropped 3 bases, with 9 bases sitting between them. Germline lookup yields CDR1 SGHTS and CDR2 YDEGEE. The CDR3 DNA sequence: TGTGCCAGCAGCTTGGGGACAGCTAAAGAGACCCAGTACTTC. Its translation is CASSLGTAKETQYF.

CDR3 loop: CASSEDRFSGNTIYF. CDR3 DNA: TGCGCCAGCAGCGAGGACAGGTTCTCTGGAAACACCATATATTTT. The chain employs TRBV5-1 and TRBJ1-3, with 7 bases lining up with TRBD1. Germline CDR1 SGHRS, CDR2 YFSETQ. CDR3 length: 15 residues. Losses at the gene ends were 4 bases for V and 0 bases for J; bases not matched to a gene: 4.

This clonotype showed up just a few times. This sequence joins TRBV29-1 and TRBJ2-1; tentatively, D is TRBD2 (6 bases). V was clipped by 6 bases and J by 3 bases, with 12 bases between them. Germline lookup yields CDR1 SQVTM and CDR2 ANQGSEA. This CDR3 has 13 amino acids. CDR3 residues: CSVSGRVYNEQFF. CDR3 nucleotide sequence: TGCAGCGTCAGCGGGCGGGTCTACAATGAGCAGTTCTTC.